These 17 T cell receptor beta chains came from one sample sequenced in a study of blood T cells in healthy people across ages. A second PCR, run for roughly 7 to 11 cycles, used a sample-barcoded 5' primer plus a J-beta primer mix. TCRdb processed the 5' RACE reads anew with MiXCR; each CDR3 protein has one entry. Of some 1.8 million distinct CDR3 sequences in the sample, 39% were seen once. The specimen sequenced was blood. All receptors come from a human donor in good health.

For this clonotype: One base away lies a much larger clone, so this may be a sequencing read error. The CDR3 nucleotides are TGTGCCACCCGGGACCTGCAAGCGGGAGGCTACACCTTC. Its translation is CATRDLQAGGYTF. This chain joins TRBV10-3 and TRBJ1-2; a possible D gene is TRBD1 (5 bases). Germline assignment: CDR1 ENHRY and CDR2 SYGVKD. This CDR3 has 13 residues. V dropped 10 bases and J dropped 8 bases, with 20 bases sitting between them.

The rearrangement joins TRBV6-5 to TRBJ2-5, with TRBD2 matching over 7 bases. V was pared by 1 base and J by 2 bases, with 1 base of the junction left unmatched. From germline, CDR1 is MNHEY and CDR2 SVGAGI. This CDR3 has 14 amino acids. CDR3 sequence: CASSYFGGQETQYF. In DNA, the CDR3 is TGTGCCAGCAGTTACTTCGGGGGGCAAGAGACCCAGTACTTC.

The chain uses TRBV11-1 and TRBJ2-4; 13 nucleotides agree with TRBD2. The V and J ends lost 3 bases and 10 bases, in that order; junction bases with no gene match: 9. Germline CDR1 is SGHAT and CDR2 is FQDESV (reference sequence). CDR3 size: 16 residues. CDR3: CASSFGLAGELPIQYF. The CDR3 region has the DNA TGTGCCAGCAGCTTCGGACTAGCGGGGGAACTACCAATTCAGTACTTC.

This clonotype was observed a handful of times. The chain has TRBV6-1 and TRBJ2-7; D perhaps matches TRBD1 (7 bases). The J call may be wrong; the DNA end is better matched by TRBJ2-5. The CDR3 is made up of 15 amino acids. CDR1 and CDR2 from the germline V gene are MNHNS and SASEGT. The CDR3 region is CASSDPRGADETQYF. The CDR3 DNA is TGTGCCAGCAGTGATCCCAGGGGGGCGGACGAGACCCAGTACTTC.

This chain uses TRBV10-3 with TRBJ1-1; tentative D call: TRBD1 (5 bases). The CDR3 spans 17 residues. V lost 5 bases to trimming and J lost 1 base, with 20 bases between them. Germline V lookup: CDR1 ENHRY, CDR2 SYGVKD. The CDR3 DNA sequence: TGTGCCATCAGTAGGAGGACAACTACTTCACCGAACACTGAAGCTTTCTTT. This encodes CAISRRTTTSPNTEAFF.

Only a few counts were recorded for this clonotype. The J gene is TRBJ2-1, the V gene TRBV7-2, with 9 positions matching TRBD2. Germline V CDR1 and CDR2: SGHTA, FQGNSA. Unmatched junction bases numbered 5, after V lost 1 base and J lost 4 bases. The CDR3 has 16 amino acids. This CDR3 is CASSLVGSGGYNEQFF. In DNA form, the CDR3 reads TGTGCCAGCAGCTTAGTCGGTAGCGGGGGATACAATGAGCAGTTCTTC.

The rearrangement uses TRBV14 and TRBJ2-7; D call uncertain. CDR1 and CDR2 from the germline V gene are SGHDN and FVKESK. Trimming removed 1 base at V and 4 bases at J, with 8 bases between. This CDR3 contains 13 residues. CDR3 protein: CASSQARYYEQYF. The CDR3 DNA reads TGTGCCAGCAGCCAAGCTCGGTATTACGAGCAGTACTTC.

This clonotype was detected only once. This chain connects TRBV6-2 or TRBV6-3 to TRBJ2-7; 10 bases align to TRBD1. The V segment lost 6 bases and the J segment 3 bases; nucleotides outside the gene matches: 11. Germline V gene lookup returns CDR1 MNHEY and CDR2 SVGEGT. CDR3 length: 16 amino acids. CDR3 sequence: CASSLLGQGIFYEQYF. The CDR3 nucleotides read TGTGCCAGCAGCCTACTGGGACAGGGGATTTTCTACGAGCAGTACTTC.

The chain recombines TRBV15 with TRBJ2-7; D gene uncertain. Per germline, CDR1 LNHNV and CDR2 YYDKDF (reference sequence). V was shortened by 6 bases and J by 0 bases, with 15 bases between the two germline ends. The CDR3 is 15 residues long. The CDR3 nucleotides read TGTGCCACCAGTGCGTCCGGGTTTAGCTCCTACGAGCAGTACTTC. Its protein is CATSASGFSSYEQYF.

This clonotype was detected a few times. The chain employs TRBV2 and TRBJ1-2; TRBD1 might be the D (6 bases). The CDR3 has 13 amino acids. The V end was cut by 3 bases, the J end by 7 bases, with 12 bases between. Germline V gene sequence: CDR1 SNHLY, CDR2 FYNNEI. In DNA form, the CDR3 reads TGTGCCAGCAGTGACAGGGGAAGGGGTGGCTACACCTTC. It codes for CASSDRGRGGYTF.

The J gene is TRBJ2-1, the V gene TRBV12-3 or TRBV12-4; D may be TRBD1 or TRBD2 (5 bases each). This CDR3 is built from 13 residues. The V end was cut by 2 bases, the J end by 7 bases, with 9 bases between. CDR3 protein: CASSLRGENEQFF. In DNA, the CDR3 is TGTGCCAGCAGTTTACGAGGGGAGAATGAGCAGTTCTTC.

The V gene is TRBV20-1, the J gene TRBJ1-2, with D maybe TRBD1 (5 bases). The CDR3 sequence is 14 residues long. The V end was cut by 2 bases, the J end by 3 bases, with 13 bases between. Germline CDR1 DFQATT, CDR2 SNEGSKA (reference sequence). The chain's CDR3 is CSARRQGSDYGYTF. The CDR3, as DNA: TGCAGTGCTAGACGGCAGGGTAGCGACTATGGCTACACCTTC.

V usage is TRBV5-5 and J usage is TRBJ1-2; 11 bases are a match to TRBD1. The CDR3 consists of 16 residues. The germline CDR1 and CDR2 sequences are SGHKS and YYEKEE (reference sequence). V trimming: 6 bases; J trimming: 4 bases; junction bases outside the gene matches: 11. In DNA form, the CDR3 reads TGTGCCAGCACCGGGACAGGGGGGAGTTCAGGCTATGGCTACACCTTC. It specifies CASTGTGGSSGYGYTF.

This clonotype came up a few times. The chain joins TRBV5-5 to TRBJ2-2, with D perhaps TRBD2 (5 bases). The V end was cut by 4 bases, the J end by 7 bases, with 14 bases between. CDR1 is SGHKS and CDR2 is YYEKEE in the germline V gene (reference sequence). The CDR3 runs to 14 residues. The CDR3, as DNA: TGTGCCAGCAGCCGAATCGATCGGGACGGGGAGCTGTTTTTT. The encoded protein is CASSRIDRDGELFF.

The chain carries TRBV6-1 and TRBJ1-6; 11 nucleotides match TRBD1. The CDR3 is made up of 13 amino acids. Germline CDR1 MNHNS, CDR2 SASEGT. Trimming at V came to 7 bases and at J to 9 bases, leaving 2 bases not matched to a gene. The CDR3 region has the DNA TGTGCCAGCACGGACAGGGGGCCTTCACCCCTCCACTTT. Amino acid sequence: CASTDRGPSPLHF.

This clonotype has just a few counts. The J gene is TRBJ1-1, the V gene TRBV7-2; TRBD1 matches 8 bases. Germline CDR1 SGHTA, CDR2 FQGNSA. V lost 5 bases and J lost 8; bases outside the gene matches: 7. The CDR3 runs to 13 residues. CDR3 sequence: CASSVAGGAEAFF. The CDR3 coding sequence is TGTGCCAGCAGCGTGGCAGGGGGCGCGGAAGCTTTCTTT.

This rearrangement joins TRBV24-1 to TRBJ2-7; perhaps TRBD2 as D (6 bases). Germline assignment: CDR1 KGHDR and CDR2 SFDVKD. The V gene lost 10 bases and the J gene lost 6 bases, with 12 bases spanning the gap. The CDR3 has 11 residues. This CDR3 reads CATARGSEQYF. The CDR3 region has the DNA TGTGCCACTGCCCGGGGGAGCGAGCAGTACTTC.